The clone carrying this T cell receptor (beta chain) appeared a few times. As yet, its antigen is unknown. This record comes from a study of T-cell memory formation after mild COVID-19. About the study: TCR clusters were largely donor specific. Study-wide points: The study found contracting CD4+ clones mainly in CM and EM and contracting CD8+ clones in EMRA. Pre-infection memory carried some responding clones, suggesting that cross-reactive memory joined.

Researchers used 5'RACE with constant-segment primers to make TCR alpha and TCR beta cDNA libraries that carry sample barcodes and UMIs. Using its own MiXCR run on the 5' RACE reads, TCRdb lists one record per CDR3 protein. The table records roughly 480,000 distinct CDR3 sequences, about 23% of them present only once. The trim removed 5 bases at V and 0 bases at J, leaving 14 bases unmatched. There are 18 residues in the CDR3. Germline V gene sequence: CDR1 SEHNR, CDR2 FQNEAQ (reference sequence). This rearrangement joins TRBV7-9 to TRBJ2-7; 9 bases agree with TRBD2. Sequencing used PBMCs or a T cell subset sorted from them (not recorded which). The origin of this receptor is an adult woman who had mild COVID-19 (a few samples of this study predate the infection). Cell type and time point are not known. The CDR3: CASSPRGSGSLSSYEQYF. CDR3 DNA sequence: TGTGCCAGCAGCCCCCGGGGTAGCGGGAGTTTAAGCTCCTACGAGCAGTACTTC.